A single sample is the source of the 12 T cell receptor beta chains below, sequenced in a study of vaccination effects on CD4 cells after COVID-19. Sequencing in the ViraFEST assay came after antigen-specific CD4+ T cells had been expanded with viral peptide pools, which were used to stimulate PBMC. Researchers isolated CD4+ T cells once ten to eleven days of culture had elapsed. Subjects were given two BNT162b2 or mRNA-1273 vaccine doses. Their cognate antigens are unknown. Clones were sequenced by immunoSEQ multiplex PCR, and TCRdb holds only the in-frame ones, with some missing. This table has almost 70,000 clones, 74% appearing once. The sequencing used CD4+ T cells from PBMCs cultured with HCoV-229E spike peptides, collected after COVID-19 vaccination. These receptors originate from a human donor who received a COVID-19 vaccine.

The chain joins TRBV5-1 to TRBJ1-6; a weak D match, TRBD1 (5 bases). The CDR3 has 14 residues. The germline CDR1 and CDR2 sequences are SGHRS and YFSETQ. Trimming shortened V by 0 bases and J by 10 bases, and 11 bases separated the two germline ends. This CDR3 is CASSLDQGVSPLHF. CDR3 DNA: TGCGCCAGCAGCTTGGACCAGGGTGTGTCACCCCTCCACTTT.

The chain couples TRBV6-2 or TRBV6-3 to TRBJ1-1; D not certain. This CDR3 comprises 13 residues. V lost 0 bases to trimming and J lost 2 bases, with 4 bases between them. Germline V lookup: CDR1 MNHEY, CDR2 SVGEGT. CDR3 DNA sequence: TGTGCCAGCAGTTACTCACAAAACACTGAAGCTTTCTTT. It yields the protein CASSYSQNTEAFF.

This clone was observed a handful of times. The rearrangement links TRBV28 to TRBJ1-2, with D possibly matching TRBD1 (6 bases). Germline CDR1 MDHEN, CDR2 SYDVKM. The length of the CDR3 is 14 residues. V was shortened by 1 base and J by 4 bases, with 10 bases between the two germline ends. The DNA for the CDR3 is TGTGCCAGCAGTTTATCCCGCAGGGGCTATGGCTACACCTTC. This translates into CASSLSRRGYGYTF.

The chain couples TRBV3-1 (or the pseudogene TRBV3-2) to TRBJ1-1; D may be TRBD1 (6 bases). V was shortened by 10 bases and J by 3 bases, with 24 bases between the two germline ends. Germline-derived CDR1 and CDR2 are LGHDT and YNNKEL (reference sequence). CDR3 length: 16 amino acids. The CDR3 sequence is CATTAVLGGGDTEAFF. CDR3 coding DNA: TGTGCCACCACAGCAGTCCTGGGGGGCGGGGACACTGAAGCTTTCTTT.

This chain links TRBV7-3 with TRBJ2-5; 13 nucleotides agree with TRBD2. After removal of 2 bases from V and 3 bases from J, the junction contained 9 bases not matched to a gene. The CDR3 is 18 residues long. The germline gives CDR1 SGHTA, CDR2 FQGTGA. The CDR3 loop reads CASSLGFSGLAGEETQYF. The CDR3 DNA reads TGTGCCAGCAGCTTAGGGTTTTCAGGACTAGCGGGGGAAGAGACCCAGTACTTC.

Here the CDR3 DNA reads TGTGCCAGCAGCCTGGGACAGCAGTATGGCTACACCTTC. It codes for CASSLGQQYGYTF. The rearrangement joins TRBV9 to TRBJ1-2; 7 bases align to TRBD1. Germline CDR1 is SGDLS and CDR2 is YYNGEE. This CDR3 spans 13 amino acids. V trimming: 4 bases; J trimming: 5 bases; junction bases outside the gene matches: 5.

The chain has TRBV7-9 and TRBJ1-4; possible D gene TRBD1, 5 bases. CDR3 size: 14 residues. Trimming took off 4 bases at V and 9 bases at J, with 15 bases between the two ends. CDR1 is SEHNR, CDR2 FQNEAQ, per germline (reference sequence). CDR3 sequence (DNA): TGTGCCAGCAGCTGTAGGGACTGGCCCAAAAAACTGTTTTTT. This codes for CASSCRDWPKKLFF.

This chain joins TRBV2 and TRBJ2-2; D is perhaps TRBD2 (6 bases). V dropped 6 bases and J dropped 4 bases, with 12 bases sitting between them. CDR3 length: 14 amino acids. Germline CDR1 is SNHLY and CDR2 is FYNNEI. The CDR3 reads CASRGQGLTGELFF. The CDR3 bases are TGTGCCAGCAGGGGCCAGGGACTCACCGGGGAGCTGTTTTTT.

The CDR3 region is CASSHRGLDQETQYF. The CDR3 bases are TGTGCCAGCAGCCACCGGGGACTAGATCAAGAGACCCAGTACTTC. The chain joins TRBV9 to TRBJ2-5, with 8 positions matching TRBD2. The CDR3 contains 15 residues. The germline V gene encodes CDR1 SGDLS and CDR2 YYNGEE. The V and J ends lost 4 bases and 2 bases, in that order; junction bases with no gene match: 7.

The J gene is TRBJ1-2, the V gene TRBV6-2 or TRBV6-3; D unresolved. Trimming removed 0 bases from V and 4 bases from J, with 6 bases in between. Germline V gene sequence: CDR1 MNHEY, CDR2 SVGEGT. CDR3 length equals 13 residues. CDR3 protein: CASSYSGLYGYTF. DNA for the CDR3: TGTGCCAGCAGTTACTCAGGCCTCTATGGCTACACCTTC.

The chain uses TRBV4-1 and TRBJ2-7; 9 bases line up with TRBD1. Germline V CDR1 and CDR2: MGHRA, YSYEKL. This CDR3 has 16 residues. Trimming removed 5 bases from V and 0 bases from J; junction bases left unmatched: 8. CDR3 DNA: TGCGCCAGCAGCTATCGGACAGGGGCTAGCTCCTACGAGCAGTACGTC. Amino acids: CASSYRTGASSYEQYV.

V usage is TRBV29-1 and J usage is TRBJ2-1; 10 bases are shared with TRBD1. Losses at the gene ends were 0 bases for V and 7 bases for J; bases not matched to a gene: 3. CDR1 SQVTM and CDR2 ANQGSEA come from the germline V gene. The CDR3 is 14 amino acids. The CDR3 sequence is CSVEEWTGGNEQFF. The CDR3 nucleotides are TGCAGCGTTGAAGAGTGGACAGGGGGGAATGAGCAGTTCTTC.